The subject of this entry is one TCR beta chain. The sample belongs to a study of blood T cell repertoires in COVID-19. Study in general: Whether acute or convalescent, the COVID-19 samples came from the United States, Italy and Spain. PBMCs, B-cell-depleted T cells, or T cells provided the cDNA or gDNA that made up the material.

In the original workflow: For nucleated cells, counts were estimated from reference gene primer amplification. The repertoire was sequenced with immunoSEQ multiplex PCR; TCRdb's copy has only in-frame clones and lacks some. That table furnishes V, J and clone size, whereas the DNA furnished D and trimming. This sample has roughly 100,000 clones, with 80% to 90% found just once. The germline gives CDR1 SGHVS, CDR2 FQNEAQ. V lost 0 bases, J lost 0 bases, and 9 bases lay in between. This CDR3 contains 16 residues. This TCR came from a man aged 40-49 years with active or convalescent COVID-19. The sequenced sample consisted of peripheral blood. This chain uses TRBV7-8 with TRBJ1-5, with D hard to call. CDR3 sequence: CASSLARANSNQPQHF. The CDR3 coding sequence is TGTGCCAGCAGCTTAGCGCGGGCTAATAGCAATCAGCCCCAGCATTTT.